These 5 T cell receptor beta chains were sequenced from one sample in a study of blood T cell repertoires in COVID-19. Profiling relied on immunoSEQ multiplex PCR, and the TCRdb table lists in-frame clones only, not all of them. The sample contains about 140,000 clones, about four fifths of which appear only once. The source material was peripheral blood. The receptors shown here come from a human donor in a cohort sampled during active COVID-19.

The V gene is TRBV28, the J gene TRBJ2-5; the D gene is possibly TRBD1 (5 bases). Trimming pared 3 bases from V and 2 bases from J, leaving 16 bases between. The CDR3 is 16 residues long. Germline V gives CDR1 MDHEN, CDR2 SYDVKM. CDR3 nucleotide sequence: TGTGCCAGCAGTTTTATCGGTTCAGGGCGGCAAGAGACCCAGTACTTC. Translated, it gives CASSFIGSGRQETQYF.

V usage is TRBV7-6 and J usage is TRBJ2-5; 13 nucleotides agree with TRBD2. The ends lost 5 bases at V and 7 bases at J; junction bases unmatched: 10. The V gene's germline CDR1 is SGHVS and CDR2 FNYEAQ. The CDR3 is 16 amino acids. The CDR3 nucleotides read TGTGCCAGCAGCCCGGGGACTAGCGGGAAGAAAGGGACCCAGTACTTC. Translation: CASSPGTSGKKGTQYF.

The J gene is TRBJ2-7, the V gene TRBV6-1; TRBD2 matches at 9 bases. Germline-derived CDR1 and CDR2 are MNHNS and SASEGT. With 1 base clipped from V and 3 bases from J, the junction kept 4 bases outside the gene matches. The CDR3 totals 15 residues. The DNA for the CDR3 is TGTGCCAGCAGTGAAGGTCTAGCGGGAATCTACGAGCAGTACTTC. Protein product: CASSEGLAGIYEQYF.

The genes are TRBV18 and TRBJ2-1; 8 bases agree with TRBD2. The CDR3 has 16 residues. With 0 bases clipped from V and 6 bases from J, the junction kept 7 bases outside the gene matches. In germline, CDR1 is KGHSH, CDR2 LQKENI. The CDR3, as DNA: TGTGCCAGCTCACCACCGGGCAGCGGGAGAACCAATGAGCAGTTCTTC. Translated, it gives CASSPPGSGRTNEQFF.

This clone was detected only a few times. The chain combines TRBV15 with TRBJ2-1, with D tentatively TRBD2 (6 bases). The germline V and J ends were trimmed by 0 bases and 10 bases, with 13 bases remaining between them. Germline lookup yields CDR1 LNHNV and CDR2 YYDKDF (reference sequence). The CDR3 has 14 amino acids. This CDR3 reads CATSREDYSFEQFF. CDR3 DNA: TGTGCCACCAGCAGAGAGGACTACAGTTTCGAGCAGTTCTTC.